This TCR beta chain was captured in a study of T cells after yellow fever vaccination. Template-switching 5'RACE yielded the TCR cDNA; a universal primer site and UMIs were added in the process. TCRdb reprocessed the 5' RACE reads via MiXCR and lists one record per CDR3 protein. Among under 600,000 distinct CDR3 sequences listed, approximately 12% were seen once. Per germline, CDR1 LGHNA and CDR2 YSLEER. The CDR3 consists of 17 residues. Details on this clonotype: What it binds is unknown. Germline is not matched at one junction end, which may reflect a read error.

Study results and limitations: The secondary response showed a weaker magnitude and a faster peak, day 5 versus 15.

The chain carries TRBV4-3 and TRBJ2-5; TRBD1 matches 8 bases. Specimen: PBMCs, collected on the day of the yellow fever booster vaccination. The receptor's source is a man aged 25 to 40 who received the YFV17D yellow fever vaccine. In nucleotides, the CDR3 is TGCCCCAGCAGCCTACAACAGGGGGAATTGAGGCAAGAGACCCAGTACTTC. It is translated as CPSSLQQGELRQETQYF.